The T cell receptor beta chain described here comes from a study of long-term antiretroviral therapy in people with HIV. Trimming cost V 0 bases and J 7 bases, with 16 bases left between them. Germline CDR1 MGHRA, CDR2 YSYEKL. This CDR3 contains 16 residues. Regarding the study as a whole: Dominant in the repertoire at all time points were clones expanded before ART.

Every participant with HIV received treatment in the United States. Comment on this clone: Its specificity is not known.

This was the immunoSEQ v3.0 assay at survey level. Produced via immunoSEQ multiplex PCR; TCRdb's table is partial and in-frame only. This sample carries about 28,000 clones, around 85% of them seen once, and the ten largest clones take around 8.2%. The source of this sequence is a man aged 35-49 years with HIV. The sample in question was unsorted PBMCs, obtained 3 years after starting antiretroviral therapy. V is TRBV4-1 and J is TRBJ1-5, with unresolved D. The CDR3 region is CASSQDIRAGRQPQHF. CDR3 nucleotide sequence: TGCGCCAGCAGCCAAGATATAAGAGCTGGGAGACAGCCCCAGCATTTT.